This T cell receptor beta chain was observed in a study of T-cell memory formation after mild COVID-19. TCRdb re-analysed the 5' RACE reads in MiXCR, keeping a single row per CDR3 protein. The table records around 83,000 distinct CDR3 sequences, around 27% of them present only once. V was clipped by 4 bases and J by 7 bases, with 13 bases between them. The CDR3 is 14 residues long. Germline V gene lookup returns CDR1 KGHDR and CDR2 SFDVKD. V and J are TRBV24-1 and TRBJ2-1, with D perhaps given as TRBD1 or TRBD2 (5 bases each). This receptor was identified in a man younger than 35 who had mild COVID-19 (a few samples of this study predate the infection). Cell type and time point are not known. The sequenced material came from PBMCs or a T cell subset sorted from them (not recorded which). CDR3 coding DNA: TGTGCCACCAGTGAACGGGAAAGGGGTAATGAGCAGTTCTTC. Residues: CATSERERGNEQFF.